This T cell receptor beta chain was found in a study of human T cells and chemical hapten exposure. TCRdb reprocessed the RACE reads with MiXCR, giving one entry per CDR3 protein. The repertoire holds about 68,000 distinct CDR3 sequences, with approximately 11% as singletons. As for time point: pre-sensitization, week 0. The treatment is: therapeutic diphenylcyclopropenone sensitization with weekly scalp DPC. There are 12 residues in the CDR3. Trimming pared 6 bases from V and 4 bases from J, leaving 13 bases between. Germline CDR1 is SQVTM and CDR2 is ANQGSEA. Many counts were recorded for this clonotype.

The rearrangement joins TRBV29-1 to TRBJ2-7; a weak D match, TRBD2 (6 bases). The TCR comes from a woman between 50 and 59 years old with alopecia areata. Some clones in this sample may be carry-over from other donors' samples. The material was whole blood, obtained in connection with sensitization to the hapten diphenylcyclopropenone (DPC). CDR3 sequence reads: CSVGGSGYEQYF. For the CDR3, the DNA is TGCAGCGTCGGGGGTTCAGGGTACGAGCAGTACTTC.